This T cell receptor beta chain was retrieved from a study of blood T cells in healthy people across ages. Study-wide results and caveats: There were more naive CD4+ cells and higher diversity in long-lived donors than in aged donors. Correlation between TCR beta diversity and naive T cell percentage was strong. While age rose, TCR beta diversity per million T cells dropped in a roughly linear way. CMV infection status of these donors was not known.

About this clonotype: Its target is not known.

Together with a sample-barcoded 5' primer, a J-beta primer mix was included in a second PCR lasting about 7 to 12 cycles. Via MiXCR, TCRdb re-called the 5' RACE reads, giving one row per CDR3 protein. Of over 600,000 distinct CDR3 sequences listed, approximately 40% were seen once; the top ten hold around 30%. The sequenced material came from blood. This clonotype was sampled from an older man in good health.

In DNA form, the CDR3 reads TGTGCCAGCAGTTACAGGCCAGCCTACGAGCAGTACTTC. Its translation is CASSYRPAYEQYF. The rearrangement joins TRBV6-5 to TRBJ2-7, with D unclear. The CDR3 has 13 amino acids. Between the trimmed V and J ends, which lost 2 bases and 2 bases, there was a span of 7 bases. Germline lookup yields CDR1 MNHEY and CDR2 SVGAGI.